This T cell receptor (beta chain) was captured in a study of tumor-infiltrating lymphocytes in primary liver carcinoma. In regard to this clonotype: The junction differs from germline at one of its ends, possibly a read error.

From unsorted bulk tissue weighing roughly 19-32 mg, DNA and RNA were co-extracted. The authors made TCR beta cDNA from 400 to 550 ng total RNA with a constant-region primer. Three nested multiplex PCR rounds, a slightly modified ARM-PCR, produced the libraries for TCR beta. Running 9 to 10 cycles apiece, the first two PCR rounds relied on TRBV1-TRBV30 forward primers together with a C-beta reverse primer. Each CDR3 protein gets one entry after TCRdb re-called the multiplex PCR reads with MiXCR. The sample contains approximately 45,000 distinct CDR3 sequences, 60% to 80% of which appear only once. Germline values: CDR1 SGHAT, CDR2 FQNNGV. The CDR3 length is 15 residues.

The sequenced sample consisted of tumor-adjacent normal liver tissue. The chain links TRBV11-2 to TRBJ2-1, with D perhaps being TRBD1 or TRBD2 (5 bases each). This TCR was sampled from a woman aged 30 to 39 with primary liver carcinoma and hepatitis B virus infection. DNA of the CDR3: TGTGCCAGCAACTTAGATAGAGGGGCCTACAATAAGCAGTTCTTC. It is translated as CASNLDRGAYNKQFF.